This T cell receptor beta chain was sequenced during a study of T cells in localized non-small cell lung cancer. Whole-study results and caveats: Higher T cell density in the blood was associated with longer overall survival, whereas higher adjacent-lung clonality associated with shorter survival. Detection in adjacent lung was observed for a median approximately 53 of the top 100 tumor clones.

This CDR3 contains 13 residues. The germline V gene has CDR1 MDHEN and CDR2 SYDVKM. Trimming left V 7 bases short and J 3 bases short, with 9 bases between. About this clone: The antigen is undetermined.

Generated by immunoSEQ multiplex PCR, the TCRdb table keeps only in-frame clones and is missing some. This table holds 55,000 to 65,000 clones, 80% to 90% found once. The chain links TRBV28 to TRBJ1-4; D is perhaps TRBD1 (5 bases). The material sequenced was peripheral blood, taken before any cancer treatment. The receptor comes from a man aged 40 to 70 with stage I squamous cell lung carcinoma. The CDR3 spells CASTGGANEKLFF. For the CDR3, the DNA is TGTGCCAGCACTGGGGGAGCTAATGAAAAACTGTTTTTT.